A single sample gave rise to the 8 T cell receptor beta chains below, sequenced in a study of cytomegalovirus exposure and HLA in healthy donors. PCR amplification relied on 60 Vbeta primers (plus 13 Jbeta primers). Profiled with immunoSEQ multiplex PCR; TCRdb holds only in-frame clones, not every one. Of 130,000 or so clones listed, more than 60% are singletons. The material sequenced was PBMCs. These TCRs come from a woman aged 40 to 55 in good health and CMV-seropositive.

The chain employs TRBV28 and TRBJ1-3, with 11 bases identical to TRBD1. This CDR3 is built from 14 residues. In germline, CDR1 is MDHEN, CDR2 SYDVKM. Trimming at V came to 6 bases and at J to 8 bases, leaving 6 bases not matched to a gene. This CDR3 is CASSFRTGGYTIYF. In nucleotides, the CDR3 is TGTGCCAGCAGCTTTCGGACAGGGGGCTACACCATATATTTT.

The chain recombines TRBV6-1 with TRBJ1-2; weak D call: TRBD1 (6 bases). The CDR3 consists of 14 residues. Germline CDR1 and CDR2: MNHNS and SASEGT. V was pared by 6 bases and J by 3 bases, with 14 bases between. CDR3 amino acids: CASSQGHRDYGYTF. DNA of the CDR3: TGTGCCAGCAGCCAGGGACACCGTGACTATGGCTACACCTTC.

The V gene is TRBV10-3, the J gene TRBJ1-5; D is perhaps TRBD1 (5 bases). The CDR3 consists of 13 residues. Germline-derived CDR1 and CDR2 are ENHRY and SYGVKD. Trimming left V 2 bases short and J 9 bases short, with 11 bases between. This chain's CDR3 is CAISEGHSWPQHF. Written as DNA, the CDR3 is TGTGCCATCAGTGAGGGACACTCGTGGCCCCAGCATTTT.

V and J are TRBV27 and TRBJ2-2; 8 bases align to TRBD1. CDR1 is MNHEY, CDR2 SMNVEV, per germline (reference sequence). The CDR3 has 16 residues. Trimming cost V 0 bases and J 3 bases; bases outside gene matches: 3. CDR3 loop: CASSLSGTGYTGELFF. In DNA, the CDR3 is TGTGCCAGCAGTTTATCCGGGACAGGTTACACCGGGGAGCTGTTTTTT.

The chain recombines TRBV5-1 with TRBJ2-5; 13 bases are a match to TRBD2. V was pared by 0 bases and J by 6 bases, with 8 bases of the junction left unmatched. The V gene's germline CDR1 is SGHRS and CDR2 YFSETQ. This CDR3 is built from 17 residues. The CDR3 nucleotides are TGCGCCAGCAGCTTGGCCCCCGGGACTAGCGGGGAACAGACCCAGTACTTC. Its translation is CASSLAPGTSGEQTQYF.

V and J are TRBV30 and TRBJ1-2; D unclear. Per the germline V gene, CDR1 is GTSNPN and CDR2 is SVGIG (reference sequence). The CDR3 has 13 amino acids. The V end was cut by 4 bases, the J end by 7 bases, with 16 bases between. The CDR3 spells CAWKISGKAGYTF. Written as DNA, the CDR3 is TGTGCCTGGAAAATTTCCGGGAAAGCTGGCTACACCTTC.

V usage is TRBV9 and J usage is TRBJ1-3; 7 bases match TRBD1. Germline values: CDR1 SGDLS, CDR2 YYNGEE. This CDR3 is 14 amino acids long. The V segment lost 4 bases and the J segment 3 bases; nucleotides outside the gene matches: 4. The CDR3 is CASSTQGGGNTIYF. DNA for the CDR3: TGTGCCAGCAGCACCCAGGGGGGTGGAAACACCATATATTTT.

The rearrangement links TRBV27 to TRBJ2-5; 7 nucleotides line up with TRBD1. The end of the DNA is better explained by TRBJ2-7, so the J call may be wrong. The CDR3 has 13 amino acids. Germline CDR1 MNHEY, CDR2 SMNVEV (reference sequence). CDR3 sequence (DNA): TGTGCCAGCAGTTTGAACAGGGGTTACGAGCAGTACTTC. Residues: CASSLNRGYEQYF.